The TCR beta chain under discussion was sequenced for a study of T cell repertoires in cytomegalovirus infection. Study overall: Researchers turned to recently identified HLA-C-restricted CMV epitopes as well as well-studied HLA-B-restricted ones.

The CDR3 spans 17 residues. The V and J ends lost 0 bases and 2 bases respectively, with 16 bases between them. TCRdb recomputed calls from the reads with MiXCR, one row per CDR3 protein. The sample has 300,000 or so distinct CDR3 sequences; about 25% are singletons. As for this clonotype: The antigen is not known.

This chain joins TRBV5-3 and TRBJ2-3; D perhaps matches TRBD2 (7 bases). TRBV5-3 qualifies as an ORF whose function is uncertain. This clonotype originated in a human donor in good health (CMV status not recorded). Some clones in this sample may be carry-over from other donors' samples. This specimen was cultured PBMCs, taken from culture after CMV antigen stimulation. CDR3 amino acids: CARSLGGGGRDTDTQYF. CDR3 bases: TGTGCCAGAAGCTTGGGTGGGGGCGGGAGAGACACAGATACGCAGTATTTT.